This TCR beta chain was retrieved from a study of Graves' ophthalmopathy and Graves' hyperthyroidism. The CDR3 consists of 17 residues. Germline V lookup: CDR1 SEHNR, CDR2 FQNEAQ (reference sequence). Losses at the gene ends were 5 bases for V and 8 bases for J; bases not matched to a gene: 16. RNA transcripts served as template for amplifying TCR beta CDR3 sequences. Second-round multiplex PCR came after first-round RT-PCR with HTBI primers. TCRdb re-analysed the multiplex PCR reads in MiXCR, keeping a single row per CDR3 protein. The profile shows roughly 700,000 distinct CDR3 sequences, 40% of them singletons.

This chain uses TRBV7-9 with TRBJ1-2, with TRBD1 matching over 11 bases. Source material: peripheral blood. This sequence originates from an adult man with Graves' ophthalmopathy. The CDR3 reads CASSPTRDRTGGKGYTF. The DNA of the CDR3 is TGTGCCAGCAGCCCAACCCGGGATCGGACAGGGGGCAAAGGCTACACCTTC.